At least ten counts were recorded for the clone carrying this T cell receptor beta chain. The source of the sample is a study of regulatory T cells in long-lasting Graves disease. Study summary: Prior antithyroid drug treatment in newly diagnosed Graves' patients lasted under 3 months.

CDR1 and CDR2 (germline): MNHEY, SVGEGT. Trimming took off 6 bases at V and 8 bases at J, with 8 bases between the two ends. This CDR3 is 11 amino acids long. Time point described: newly diagnosed GD, antithyroid drugs for less than 3 months. From RNA extracted from PBMCs, the TCR library was made. iRepertoire HTBI primers and Arm-PCR of CDR3 regions built TCR beta libraries. Using its own MiXCR run on the multiplex PCR reads, TCRdb lists one record per CDR3 protein. The profile shows approximately 400,000 distinct CDR3 sequences, under 15% of them singletons. These records were also assigned to another study, of T cells in Graves' hyperthyroidism and ophthalmopathy.

The input for sequencing was peripheral blood mononuclear cells (PBMCs), taken at new diagnosis, from a patient treated with antithyroid drugs. The TCR comes from a woman in her 30s with Graves disease. The chain joins TRBV6-2 or TRBV6-3 to TRBJ2-1, with no clear D. CDR3 amino acids: CASSPMDEQFF. The DNA of the CDR3 is TGTGCCAGCAGCCCGATGGATGAGCAGTTCTTC.